Listed below are T cell receptor beta chains from one sample, sequenced in a study of PD-1 blockade in mismatch repair-deficient tumors. Clones were read by immunoSEQ multiplex PCR, and TCRdb kept only the in-frame ones, dropping some. This table has around 33,000 clones, over 80% appearing once. The specimen was PBMCs, collected around 6 weeks after starting pembrolizumab. Receptors originate from an adult with mismatch repair-deficient cancer. The CDR3 runs from the conserved cysteine through the conserved F or W. A D gene is named only where the DNA matches it firmly. Only part of the rows carry a size: once, few, many, or a class if the clone is expanded.

J,D,V,size,DNA,CDR3
TRBJ2-7,TRBD1,TRBV11-3,few,TGTGCCAGCAGCTGGAATCCGGGACAGGGAGGAGAGCAGTACTTC,CASSWNPGQGGEQYF
TRBJ2-1,TRBD2,TRBV11-2,NA,TGTGCCAGCAGGACATGGACTAGCGGGATGAATGAGCAGTTCTTC,CASRTWTSGMNEQFF
TRBJ2-7,NA,TRBV19,NA,TGTGCCAGTAGTATAGTCACTACTGAATTTTCATCCTACGAGCAGTACTTC,CASSIVTTEFSSYEQYF
TRBJ2-7,TRBD1,TRBV29-1,NA,TGCAGCGTGGGGACAGGGGCCGACGAGCAGTACTTC,CSVGTGADEQYF
TRBJ2-7,TRBD1,TRBV30,NA,TGTGCCTGGGCCACCGGGACAGTCTCCTACGAGCAGTACTTC,CAWATGTVSYEQYF
TRBJ2-7,NA,TRBV10-3,few,TGTGCCATCAGTGAGTCTACCGGGAGTCCCTACGAGCAGTACTTC,CAISESTGSPYEQYF
TRBJ1-4,TRBD1,TRBV27,NA,TGTGCCAGCACCTCGGACAGGGAAACTAATGAAAAACTGTTTTTT,CASTSDRETNEKLFF
TRBJ2-5,TRBD1,TRBV5-1,NA,TGCGCCAGCAGCGTGGGACAGAACAAAGGTCAGACCCAGTACTTC,CASSVGQNKGQTQYF
TRBJ1-2,TRBD1,TRBV19,NA,TGTGCCAGTACCCCGCGCAGGGGGCTCTATGGCTACACCTTC,CASTPRRGLYGYTF
TRBJ2-6,NA,TRBV6-6,NA,TGTGCCATCCGGGACTCTGGGGCCAACGTCCTGACTTTC,CAIRDSGANVLTF
TRBJ2-3,TRBD2,TRBV29-1,few,TGCAGCGTGGGACTAGCGGGAGCATACGATACGCAGTATTTT,CSVGLAGAYDTQYF
TRBJ2-7,TRBD2,TRBV28,NA,TGTGCCAGCACCCCGGGAGGGGCAGGGGTAACCTACGAGCAGTACTTC,CASTPGGAGVTYEQYF
TRBJ2-7,TRBD2,TRBV28,NA,TGTGCCAGCAGCGGGTTCGGACACGGGGGGTACGAGCAGTACTTC,CASSGFGHGGYEQYF
TRBJ2-7,NA,TRBV18,NA,TGTGCCAGCTCACCGTATGCAGAACAGGGCTACGAGCAGTACTTC,CASSPYAEQGYEQYF
TRBJ2-2,TRBD1,TRBV7-3,medium-sized,TGTGCCAGCAGCACGACAGGGGGTGATTACACCGGGGAGCTGTTTTTT,CASSTTGGDYTGELFF
TRBJ2-3,TRBD2,TRBV4-1,NA,TGCGCCAGCAGCCAGAGCACTAGCGGGAGAGGGGATACGCAGTATTTT,CASSQSTSGRGDTQYF
TRBJ2-7,NA,TRBV28,NA,TGTGCCAGCAGTTCTGACGGACAAGGGACCTACGAGCAGTACTTC,CASSSDGQGTYEQYF
TRBJ1-4,NA,TRBV4-2,NA,TGTGCCAGCAGCCCAGACACGGAGAATGAAAAACTGTTTTTT,CASSPDTENEKLFF
TRBJ1-4,TRBD1,TRBV9,NA,TGTGCCAGCAGCGATCGACAGGGGAAGGGTGAAAAACTGTTTTTT,CASSDRQGKGEKLFF
TRBJ2-7,NA,TRBV27,few,TGTGCCAGCAGTCCGCTGGGACAAGCCTACGAGCAGTACTTC,CASSPLGQAYEQYF
TRBJ2-1,NA,TRBV2,NA,TGTGCCAGCGAAGAAGGGCGGGGCTCCTACAATGAGCAGTTCTTC,CASEEGRGSYNEQFF
TRBJ1-6,TRBD1,TRBV30,medium-sized,TGTGCCTGGAGTGTATCTGGGACAGGGAAATCACCCCTCCACTTT,CAWSVSGTGKSPLHF
TRBJ1-4,NA,TRBV18,NA,TGTGCCAGCTCACCTTTGGGACGGACAGAAGTAACAACTAATGAAAAACTGTTTTTT,CASSPLGRTEVTTNEKLFF
TRBJ1-1,NA,TRBV5-1,once,TGCGCCAGCAGCTTGACGCCCCCGGACACTGAAGCTTTCTTT,CASSLTPPDTEAFF
TRBJ2-7,TRBD1,TRBV13,few,TGTGCCAGCAGCTTAGGAGGGACAGGGGAGCAGTACTTC,CASSLGGTGEQYF
TRBJ1-1,TRBD1,TRBV5-1,NA,TGCGCCAGCAGCCCCCGGGACAGGGTTGGGACTGAAGCTTTCTTT,CASSPRDRVGTEAFF
TRBJ2-1,NA,TRBV5-6,NA,TGTGCCAGCAGCGGGCTCTCTTGGACTTCCTCCTCCTACAATGAGCAGTTCTTC,CASSGLSWTSSSYNEQFF